This T cell receptor (beta chain) originates from a study of shared T cell receptors in the human thymus. Sequencing used immunoSEQ multiplex PCR; TCRdb keeps in-frame clones, though not all of them. This sample yields some 400,000 clones, of which about 95% are seen a single time; roughly 0.02% belongs to the top ten. Looked up from germline, CDR1 is SGHDT and CDR2 is YYEEEE. V lost 6 bases, J lost 8 bases, and 15 bases lay in between. The CDR3 has 13 residues. V gene TRBV5-6 combines with J gene TRBJ2-1; D may correspond to TRBD1 or TRBD2 (5 bases each). The origin of this receptor is a human donor. The material sequenced was thymocytes. CDR3 in amino acids: CASMNVGVDEQFF. The CDR3 DNA follows: TGTGCCAGCATGAATGTGGGGGTAGATGAGCAGTTCTTC.